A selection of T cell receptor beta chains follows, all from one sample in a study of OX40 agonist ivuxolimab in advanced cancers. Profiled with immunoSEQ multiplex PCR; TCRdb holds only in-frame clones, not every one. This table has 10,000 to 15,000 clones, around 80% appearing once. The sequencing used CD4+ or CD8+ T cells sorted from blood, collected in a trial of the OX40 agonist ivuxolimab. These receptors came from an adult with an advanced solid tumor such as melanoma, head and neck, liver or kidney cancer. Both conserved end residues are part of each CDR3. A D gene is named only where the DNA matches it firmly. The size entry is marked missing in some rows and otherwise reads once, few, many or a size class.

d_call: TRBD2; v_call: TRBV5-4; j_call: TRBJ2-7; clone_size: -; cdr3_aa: CASSPSPLAGPYEQYF; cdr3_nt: TGTGCCAGCAGCCCGAGTCCCCTAGCGGGACCCTACGAGCAGTACTTC
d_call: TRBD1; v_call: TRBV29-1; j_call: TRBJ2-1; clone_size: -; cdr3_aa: CSVDRAEMVNEQFF; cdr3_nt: TGCAGCGTGGACAGGGCGGAAATGGTGAATGAGCAGTTCTTC
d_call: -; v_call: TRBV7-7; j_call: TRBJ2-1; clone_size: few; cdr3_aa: CASSLNLGRNEQFF; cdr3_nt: TGTGCTAGCAGCTTAAATCTAGGGAGAAATGAGCAGTTCTTC
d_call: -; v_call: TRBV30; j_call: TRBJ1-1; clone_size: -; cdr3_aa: CAWSAHSRGAFF; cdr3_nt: TGTGCCTGGAGTGCTCACTCACGTGGAGCTTTCTTT
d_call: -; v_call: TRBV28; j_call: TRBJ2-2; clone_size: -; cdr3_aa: CASSLLGTYTGELFF; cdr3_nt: TGTGCCAGCAGTTTATTAGGCACTTACACCGGGGAGCTGTTTTTT
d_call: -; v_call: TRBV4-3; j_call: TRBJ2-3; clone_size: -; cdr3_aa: CASSPWGRADTQYF; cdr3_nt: TGCGCCAGCAGCCCTTGGGGCCGAGCAGATACGCAGTATTTT
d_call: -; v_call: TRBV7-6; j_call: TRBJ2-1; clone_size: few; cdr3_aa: CASSFRSSTKANEQFF; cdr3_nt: TGTGCCAGCAGCTTTAGGTCTAGTACCAAAGCCAATGAGCAGTTCTTC
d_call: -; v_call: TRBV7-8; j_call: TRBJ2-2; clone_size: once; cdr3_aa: CASSWVFPNTGELFF; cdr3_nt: TGTGCCAGCAGCTGGGTCTTTCCCAACACCGGGGAGCTGTTTTTT
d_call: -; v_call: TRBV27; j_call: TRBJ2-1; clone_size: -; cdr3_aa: CASSLSGVGNEQFF; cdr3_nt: TGTGCCAGCAGTTTAAGTGGTGTTGGGAATGAGCAGTTCTTC
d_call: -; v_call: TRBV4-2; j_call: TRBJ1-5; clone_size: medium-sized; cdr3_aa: CASSPIDEGGNQPQHF; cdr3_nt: TGTGCCAGCAGCCCCATCGACGAAGGAGGCAATCAGCCCCAGCATTTT
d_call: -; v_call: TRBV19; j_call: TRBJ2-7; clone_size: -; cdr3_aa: CASRTGSGAWEQYF; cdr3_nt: TGTGCCAGTAGGACAGGTTCGGGGGCGTGGGAGCAGTACTTC
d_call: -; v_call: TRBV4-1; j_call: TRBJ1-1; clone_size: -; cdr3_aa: CASSQDTGVYTEAFF; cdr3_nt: TGCGCCAGCAGCCAAGACACCGGGGTATACACTGAAGCTTTCTTT
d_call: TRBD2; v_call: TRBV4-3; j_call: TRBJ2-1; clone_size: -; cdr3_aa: CASSPGLAGGNEQFF; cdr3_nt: TGCGCCAGCAGCCCTGGGCTAGCGGGAGGAAATGAGCAGTTCTTC
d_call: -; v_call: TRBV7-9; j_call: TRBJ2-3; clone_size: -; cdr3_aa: CASSSLQGADTQYF; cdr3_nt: TGTGCCAGCAGCTCCCTCCAGGGTGCAGATACGCAGTATTTT
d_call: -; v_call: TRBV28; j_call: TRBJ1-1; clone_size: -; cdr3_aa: CASTLSQEAFF; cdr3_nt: TGTGCCAGCACCCTCTCCCAGGAAGCTTTCTTT
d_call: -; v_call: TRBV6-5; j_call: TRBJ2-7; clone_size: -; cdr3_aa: CASSRDTYEQYF; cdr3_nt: TGTGCCAGCAGTAGGGACACCTACGAGCAGTACTTC
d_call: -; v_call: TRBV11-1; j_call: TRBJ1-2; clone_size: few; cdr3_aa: CASSRGPSYGYTF; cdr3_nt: TGTGCCAGCAGCCGGGGACCCAGCTATGGCTACACCTTC
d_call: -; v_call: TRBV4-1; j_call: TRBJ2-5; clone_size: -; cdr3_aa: CASSQTFSAEAEETQYF; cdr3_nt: TGCGCCAGCAGCCAAACCTTTAGCGCGGAGGCCGAAGAGACCCAGTACTTC
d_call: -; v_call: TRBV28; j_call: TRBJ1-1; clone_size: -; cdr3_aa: CASRLRGGNTEAFF; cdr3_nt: TGTGCCAGCCGTCTGAGAGGGGGGAACACTGAAGCTTTCTTT
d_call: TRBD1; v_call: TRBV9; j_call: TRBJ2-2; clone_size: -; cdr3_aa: CASSAGTAERELFF; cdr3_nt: TGTGCCAGCAGCGCCGGGACAGCCGAACGGGAGCTGTTTTTT
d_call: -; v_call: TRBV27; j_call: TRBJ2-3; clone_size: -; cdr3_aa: CASMGGFTDTQYF; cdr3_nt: TGTGCCAGCATGGGTGGTTTCACAGATACGCAGTATTTT
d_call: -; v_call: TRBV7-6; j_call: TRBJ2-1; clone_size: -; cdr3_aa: CASSLVAPRVFDEQFF; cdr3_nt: TGTGCCAGCAGCTTAGTAGCCCCCCGGGTCTTCGATGAGCAGTTCTTC
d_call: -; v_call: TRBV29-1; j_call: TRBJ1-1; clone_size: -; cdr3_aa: CSDQGYTEAFF; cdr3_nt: TGCAGCGACCAGGGGTACACTGAAGCTTTCTTT
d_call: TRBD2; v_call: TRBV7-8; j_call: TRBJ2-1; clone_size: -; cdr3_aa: CASSLIPSGRRYNEQFF; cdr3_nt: TGTGCCAGCAGCTTAATTCCTAGCGGGAGGCGCTACAATGAGCAGTTCTTC
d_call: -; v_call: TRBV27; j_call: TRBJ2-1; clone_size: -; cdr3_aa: CASSFLGEDEQFF; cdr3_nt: TGTGCCAGCAGTTTCTTGGGGGAGGATGAGCAGTTCTTC
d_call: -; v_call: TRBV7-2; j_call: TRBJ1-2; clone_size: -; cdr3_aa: CASSFLGRDGYTF; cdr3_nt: TGTGCCAGCAGCTTTCTGGGGCGAGATGGCTACACCTTC
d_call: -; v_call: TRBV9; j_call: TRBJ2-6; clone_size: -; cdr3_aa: CASSVANRAEGSGANVLTF; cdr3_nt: TGTGCCAGCAGCGTAGCAAACAGGGCTGAAGGGTCTGGGGCCAACGTCCTGACTTTC
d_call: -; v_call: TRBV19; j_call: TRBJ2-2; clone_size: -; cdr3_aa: CASSPGTFFEELFF; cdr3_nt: TGTGCCAGTAGTCCAGGGACTTTTTTCGAGGAGCTGTTTTTT
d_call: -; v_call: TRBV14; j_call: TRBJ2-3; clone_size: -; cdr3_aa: CASSRLSGADTQYF; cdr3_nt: TGTGCCAGCAGCCGCCTTAGTGGGGCGGATACGCAGTATTTT
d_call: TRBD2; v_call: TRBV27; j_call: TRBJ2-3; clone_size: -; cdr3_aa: CASSLAGGPGDTQYF; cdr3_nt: TGTGCCAGCAGTTTAGCGGGAGGGCCCGGAGATACGCAGTATTTT
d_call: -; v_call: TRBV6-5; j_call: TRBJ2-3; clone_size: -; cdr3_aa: CASTETPSTDTQYF; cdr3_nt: TGTGCCAGCACCGAGACCCCTAGCACAGATACGCAGTATTTT
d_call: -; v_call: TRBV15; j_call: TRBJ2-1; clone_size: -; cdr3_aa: CATSREGTDGYNEQFF; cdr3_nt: TGTGCCACCAGCAGAGAAGGGACCGACGGGTACAATGAGCAGTTCTTC
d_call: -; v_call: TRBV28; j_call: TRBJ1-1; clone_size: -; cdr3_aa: CASSLGSLGEAFF; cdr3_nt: TGTGCCAGCAGTTTGGGCAGCCTAGGTGAAGCTTTCTTT
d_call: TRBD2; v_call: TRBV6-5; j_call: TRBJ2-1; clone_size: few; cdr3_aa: CASSTRLANEQFF; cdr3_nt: TGTGCCAGCAGTACCCGACTAGCCAATGAGCAGTTCTTC
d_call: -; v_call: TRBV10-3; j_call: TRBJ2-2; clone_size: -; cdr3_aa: CAIRRLDAGGELFF; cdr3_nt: TGTGCCATCAGGCGACTCGACGCGGGCGGGGAGCTGTTTTTT
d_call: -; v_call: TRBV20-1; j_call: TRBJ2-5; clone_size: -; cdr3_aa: CSAKGRETQYF; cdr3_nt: TGCAGTGCTAAGGGCAGAGAGACCCAGTACTTC
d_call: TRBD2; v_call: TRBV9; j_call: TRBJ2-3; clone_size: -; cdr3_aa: CASSVASGRIDTQYF; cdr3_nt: TGTGCCAGCAGCGTAGCTAGCGGGAGAATCGATACGCAGTATTTT
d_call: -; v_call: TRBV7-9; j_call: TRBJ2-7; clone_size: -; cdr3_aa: CASSLESEQYF; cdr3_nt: TGTGCCAGCAGTTTGGAGTCCGAGCAGTACTTC
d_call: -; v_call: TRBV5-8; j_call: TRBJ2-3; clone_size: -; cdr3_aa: CASSLGVQETDTQYF; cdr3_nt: TGTGCCAGCAGCTTGGGGGTACAAGAGACAGATACGCAGTATTTT
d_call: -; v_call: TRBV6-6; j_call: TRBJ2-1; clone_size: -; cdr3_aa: CASSYPQEEKYNEQFF; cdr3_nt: TGTGCCAGCAGTTACCCCCAGGAGGAGAAATACAATGAGCAGTTCTTC
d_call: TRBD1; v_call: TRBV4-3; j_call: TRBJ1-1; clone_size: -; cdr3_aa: CASSQRQGVAEAFF; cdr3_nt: TGCGCCAGCAGCCAACGACAGGGAGTTGCTGAAGCTTTCTTT
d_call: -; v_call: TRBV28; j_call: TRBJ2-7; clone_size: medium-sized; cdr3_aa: CASTLRGSTYEQYF; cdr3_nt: TGTGCCAGCACCCTCAGGGGATCCACCTACGAGCAGTACTTC
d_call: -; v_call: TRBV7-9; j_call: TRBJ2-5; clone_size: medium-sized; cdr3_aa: CASSPPVGQGETQYF; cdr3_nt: TGTGCCAGCAGCCCCCCGGTTGGCCAGGGAGAGACCCAGTACTTC
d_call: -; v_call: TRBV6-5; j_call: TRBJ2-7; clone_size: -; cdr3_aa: CASSRAYEQYF; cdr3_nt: TGTGCCAGCAGTCGGGCGTACGAGCAGTACTTC
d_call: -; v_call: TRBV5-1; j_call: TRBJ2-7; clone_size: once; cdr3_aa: CASSTQGNPYEQYF; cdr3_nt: TGCGCCAGCAGCACCCAGGGGAACCCCTACGAGCAGTACTTC
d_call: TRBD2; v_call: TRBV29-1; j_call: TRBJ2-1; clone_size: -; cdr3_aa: CSVEGLAFYNEQFF; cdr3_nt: TGCAGCGTCGAGGGACTAGCCTTCTACAATGAGCAGTTCTTC
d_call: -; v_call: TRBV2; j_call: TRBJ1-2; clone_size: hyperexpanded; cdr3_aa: CASSRENYGYTF; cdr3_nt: TGTGCCAGCAGTCGGGAGAACTATGGCTACACCTTC
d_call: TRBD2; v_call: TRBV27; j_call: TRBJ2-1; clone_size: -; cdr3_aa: CASTFSGIGNEQFF; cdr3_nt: TGTGCCAGCACCTTTAGCGGGATCGGGAATGAGCAGTTCTTC
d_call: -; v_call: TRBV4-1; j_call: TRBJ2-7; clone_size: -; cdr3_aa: CASSQVFGLTYEQYF; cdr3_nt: TGCGCCAGCAGCCAAGTCTTTGGGTTGACCTACGAGCAGTACTTC
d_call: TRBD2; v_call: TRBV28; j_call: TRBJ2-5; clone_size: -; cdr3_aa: CASSGLAGGWETQYF; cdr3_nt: TGTGCCAGCAGTGGTTTAGCGGGAGGTTGGGAGACCCAGTACTTC
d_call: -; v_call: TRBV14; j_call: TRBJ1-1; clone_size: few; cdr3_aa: CASSQGAGVNTEAFF; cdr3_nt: TGTGCCAGCAGCCAAGGAGCAGGGGTTAACACTGAAGCTTTCTTT
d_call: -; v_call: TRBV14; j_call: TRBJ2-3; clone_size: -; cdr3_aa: CASSHFRDTQYF; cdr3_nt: TGTGCCAGCAGCCATTTTAGGGATACGCAGTATTTT
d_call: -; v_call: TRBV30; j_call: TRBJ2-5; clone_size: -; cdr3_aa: CAWSGGSDTQYF; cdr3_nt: TGTGCCTGGAGTGGGGGTTCGGATACCCAGTACTTC
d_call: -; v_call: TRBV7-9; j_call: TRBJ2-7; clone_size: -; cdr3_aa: CASSNSGTPGEQYF; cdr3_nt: TGTGCCAGCAGCAACTCCGGGACTCCGGGCGAGCAGTACTTC
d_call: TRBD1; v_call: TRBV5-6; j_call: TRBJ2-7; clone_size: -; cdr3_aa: CASSLGVTGIYEQYF; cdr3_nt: TGTGCCAGCAGCTTGGGAGTGACAGGGATCTACGAGCAGTACTTC
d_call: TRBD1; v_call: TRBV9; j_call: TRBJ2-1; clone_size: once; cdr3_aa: CASSAPGQGYEQFF; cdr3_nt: TGTGCCAGCAGCGCACCGGGACAGGGGTACGAGCAGTTCTTC
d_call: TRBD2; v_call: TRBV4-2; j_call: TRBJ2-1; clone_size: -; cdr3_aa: CASSLTGGRDEQFF; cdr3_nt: TGTGCCAGCAGCCTGACGGGAGGGAGGGATGAGCAGTTCTTC